This is a list of T cell receptor beta chains from one sample in a study of T cell changes during pregnancy in multiple sclerosis. Repertoires were generated with immunoSEQ multiplex PCR, while TCRdb's copy carries only in-frame clones and drops some. The sample has about 20,000 clones, 85% to 90% seen once. The source material was CD8+ T cells from peripheral blood mononuclear cells, sampled after pregnancy. The origin of the receptors is a female donor with multiple sclerosis, enrolled in a pregnancy study. Both conserved end residues are part of each CDR3. The order of the fields is clone size, J gene, V gene, D gene, CDR3 DNA, CDR3 protein. The D gene is left open where the match is weak. Clone size is given for some rows only: seen once, a few or many times, or a class if the clone is expanded.

abundance: NA; j_gene: TRBJ2-5; v_gene: TRBV7-9; d_gene: NA; CDR3nt: TGTGCCAGCAGAGCCGGGATTCAAGAGACCCAGTACTTC; CDR3aa: CASRAGIQETQYF
abundance: NA; j_gene: TRBJ1-1; v_gene: TRBV6-1; d_gene: NA; CDR3nt: TGTGCCAGCAGTGAACTGGGGGCCACTGAAGCTTTCTTT; CDR3aa: CASSELGATEAFF
abundance: few; j_gene: TRBJ1-4; v_gene: TRBV19; d_gene: NA; CDR3nt: TGTGCCAGTAGTATTGGGCCCACGTTCCCTAATGAAAAACTGTTTTTT; CDR3aa: CASSIGPTFPNEKLFF
abundance: NA; j_gene: TRBJ1-3; v_gene: TRBV5-5; d_gene: NA; CDR3nt: TGTGCCAGCAGCCTCATGACAGTCTACTCTGGAAACACCATATATTTT; CDR3aa: CASSLMTVYSGNTIYF
abundance: NA; j_gene: TRBJ2-7; v_gene: TRBV6-5; d_gene: NA; CDR3nt: TGTGCCAGCAGTTACCAGGACGAGCAGTACTTC; CDR3aa: CASSYQDEQYF
abundance: NA; j_gene: TRBJ2-7; v_gene: TRBV27; d_gene: NA; CDR3nt: TGTGCCAGCAGTTTAATCCCAGGGCACGACGAGCAGTACTTC; CDR3aa: CASSLIPGHDEQYF
abundance: NA; j_gene: TRBJ2-1; v_gene: TRBV19; d_gene: NA; CDR3nt: TGTGCCAGTAGTGACCAGCAAGACTACTACAATGAGCAGTTCTTC; CDR3aa: CASSDQQDYYNEQFF
abundance: NA; j_gene: TRBJ1-2; v_gene: TRBV13; d_gene: NA; CDR3nt: TGTGCCAGCAGCTTAGGGGGAGGCTATGGCTACACCTTC; CDR3aa: CASSLGGGYGYTF
abundance: NA; j_gene: TRBJ1-6; v_gene: TRBV13; d_gene: NA; CDR3nt: TGTGCCAGCTCGGGGGGGAATTCACCCCTCCACTTT; CDR3aa: CASSGGNSPLHF
abundance: once; j_gene: TRBJ2-2; v_gene: TRBV5-1; d_gene: NA; CDR3nt: TGCGCCAGCAGCTTGGGAGGACTAACCGGGGAGCTGTTTTTT; CDR3aa: CASSLGGLTGELFF
abundance: NA; j_gene: TRBJ2-1; v_gene: TRBV27; d_gene: TRBD2; CDR3nt: TGTGCTACCCAAAGGGACGGGAGGGCAGTCTACAATGAGCAGTTCTTC; CDR3aa: CATQRDGRAVYNEQFF
abundance: NA; j_gene: TRBJ2-7; v_gene: TRBV9; d_gene: TRBD2; CDR3nt: TGTGCCAGCAGCCGCACTAGCGGGTACTACGAGCAGTACTTC; CDR3aa: CASSRTSGYYEQYF
abundance: few; j_gene: TRBJ1-5; v_gene: TRBV6-5; d_gene: NA; CDR3nt: TGTGCCAGCAGTCCCGGGGGTCAGCCCCAGCATTTT; CDR3aa: CASSPGGQPQHF
abundance: once; j_gene: TRBJ2-1; v_gene: TRBV13; d_gene: TRBD2; CDR3nt: TGTGCCAGCAGCACGGGGACTAGCGGGGCTTACGTTGAGCAGTTCTTC; CDR3aa: CASSTGTSGAYVEQFF
abundance: NA; j_gene: TRBJ1-6; v_gene: TRBV10-3; d_gene: TRBD1; CDR3nt: TGTGCCAGCAGTAAATTACAGGGGTTAGGTAATTCACCCCTCCACTTT; CDR3aa: CASSKLQGLGNSPLHF
abundance: once; j_gene: TRBJ1-2; v_gene: TRBV19; d_gene: TRBD1; CDR3nt: TGTGCCAGTAGGGACAGGGTGTCCGATGGCTACACCTTC; CDR3aa: CASRDRVSDGYTF
abundance: NA; j_gene: TRBJ2-3; v_gene: TRBV4-2; d_gene: TRBD2; CDR3nt: TGTGCCAGCAGCCAGAAAGCGGGAGGTGGGGCAGATACGCAGTATTTT; CDR3aa: CASSQKAGGGADTQYF
abundance: NA; j_gene: TRBJ2-7; v_gene: TRBV10-3; d_gene: TRBD2; CDR3nt: TGTGCCACCTCTCCGGGACTAGCGGAGGTCGAGCAGTACTTC; CDR3aa: CATSPGLAEVEQYF
abundance: NA; j_gene: TRBJ1-1; v_gene: TRBV27; d_gene: NA; CDR3nt: TGTGCCAGCAGTTTATCTGCCGGGAACACTGAAGCTTTCTTT; CDR3aa: CASSLSAGNTEAFF
abundance: NA; j_gene: TRBJ2-3; v_gene: TRBV7-6; d_gene: NA; CDR3nt: TGTGCCAGCAGCTTAGAGCGAATCGATTGGGGCAGCACAGATACGCAGTATTTT; CDR3aa: CASSLERIDWGSTDTQYF
abundance: NA; j_gene: TRBJ2-1; v_gene: TRBV5-6; d_gene: TRBD1; CDR3nt: TGTGCCAGCAGCTTGGGACAGGGCTACAATGAGCAGTTCTTC; CDR3aa: CASSLGQGYNEQFF
abundance: NA; j_gene: TRBJ2-1; v_gene: TRBV15; d_gene: TRBD2; CDR3nt: TGTGCCACCAGCAGAGAAAGCGGGGGGGCAGTCTATGAGCAGTTCTTC; CDR3aa: CATSRESGGAVYEQFF
abundance: NA; j_gene: TRBJ1-2; v_gene: TRBV11-1; d_gene: TRBD1; CDR3nt: TGTGCCAGCAGCTCCTTACTTGGGACAGGGTTGCGTGGCTACACCTTC; CDR3aa: CASSSLLGTGLRGYTF
abundance: NA; j_gene: TRBJ2-1; v_gene: TRBV4-2; d_gene: NA; CDR3nt: TGTGCCAGCAGCCAAGATGGAGGGGCGGTTTACAATGAGCAGTTCTTC; CDR3aa: CASSQDGGAVYNEQFF
abundance: NA; j_gene: TRBJ2-7; v_gene: TRBV19; d_gene: TRBD1; CDR3nt: TGTGCCAGTAGGCCTCATCCGGGACAGGGAACCTACGAGCAGTACTTC; CDR3aa: CASRPHPGQGTYEQYF
abundance: NA; j_gene: TRBJ2-1; v_gene: TRBV11-2; d_gene: NA; CDR3nt: TGTGCCAGCCAAGCGGACAATGAGCAGTTCTTC; CDR3aa: CASQADNEQFF
abundance: NA; j_gene: TRBJ1-5; v_gene: TRBV5-1; d_gene: NA; CDR3nt: TGCGCCAGCAGCCCCACCCAGGGTACTAATCAGCCCCAGCATTTT; CDR3aa: CASSPTQGTNQPQHF
abundance: few; j_gene: TRBJ1-5; v_gene: TRBV9; d_gene: NA; CDR3nt: TGTGCCAGCAGCGCATCCGGGGGACCCCATCAGCCCCAGCATTTT; CDR3aa: CASSASGGPHQPQHF
abundance: NA; j_gene: TRBJ1-1; v_gene: TRBV25-1; d_gene: TRBD1; CDR3nt: TGTGCCAGCAGTGATCCAGGGGGCGTGGAAGCTTTCTTT; CDR3aa: CASSDPGGVEAFF
abundance: NA; j_gene: TRBJ2-2; v_gene: TRBV5-1; d_gene: NA; CDR3nt: TGCGCCAGCAGCTTGCCTTGGACAGCGACGAACACCGGGGAGCTGTTTTTT; CDR3aa: CASSLPWTATNTGELFF
abundance: NA; j_gene: TRBJ2-7; v_gene: TRBV29-1; d_gene: NA; CDR3nt: TGCAGCGCGGGCCAGGGCCACGAGCAGTACTTC; CDR3aa: CSAGQGHEQYF
abundance: NA; j_gene: TRBJ1-2; v_gene: TRBV4-1; d_gene: NA; CDR3nt: TGCGCCAGCAGCCAAGACCGGGGAATTAACTATGGCTACACCTTC; CDR3aa: CASSQDRGINYGYTF
abundance: NA; j_gene: TRBJ2-1; v_gene: TRBV7-3; d_gene: NA; CDR3nt: TGTGCCAGCAGCTTAAACGGGAACCACAATGAGCAGTTCTTC; CDR3aa: CASSLNGNHNEQFF
abundance: NA; j_gene: TRBJ1-5; v_gene: TRBV27; d_gene: NA; CDR3nt: TGTGCCAGCAGTAACAGCCCAAACGGTGGTCAGCCCCAGCATTTT; CDR3aa: CASSNSPNGGQPQHF
abundance: NA; j_gene: TRBJ2-1; v_gene: TRBV11-2; d_gene: NA; CDR3nt: TGTGCCAGCAGCTCCATATATAGGGGGTTTGATGAGCAGTTCTTC; CDR3aa: CASSSIYRGFDEQFF
abundance: NA; j_gene: TRBJ2-7; v_gene: TRBV28; d_gene: TRBD2; CDR3nt: TGTGCCAGCAGTCCCCCTCTAGCGGGAGGTGTCGAGCAGTACTTC; CDR3aa: CASSPPLAGGVEQYF
abundance: NA; j_gene: TRBJ1-2; v_gene: TRBV29-1; d_gene: NA; CDR3nt: TGCAGCGTTGTAGGAGTCTATGGCTACACCTTC; CDR3aa: CSVVGVYGYTF
abundance: NA; j_gene: TRBJ1-1; v_gene: TRBV7-9; d_gene: TRBD1; CDR3nt: TGTGCCAGCAGCAGAAACAGGGGGCTAGAGAACACTGAAGCTTTCTTT; CDR3aa: CASSRNRGLENTEAFF
abundance: NA; j_gene: TRBJ1-2; v_gene: TRBV27; d_gene: TRBD1; CDR3nt: TGTGCGGCTCGACAGGGGGCTTCCTATGGCTACACCTTC; CDR3aa: CAARQGASYGYTF
abundance: NA; j_gene: TRBJ1-2; v_gene: TRBV29-1; d_gene: NA; CDR3nt: TGCAGCGTTGATCGGGGGGGTGGAGGCGGCTACACCTTC; CDR3aa: CSVDRGGGGGYTF
abundance: NA; j_gene: TRBJ1-2; v_gene: TRBV7-8; d_gene: NA; CDR3nt: TGTGCCAGCAGCTTAGTTGCCAGTAACTATGGCTACACCTTC; CDR3aa: CASSLVASNYGYTF
abundance: NA; j_gene: TRBJ1-6; v_gene: TRBV27; d_gene: NA; CDR3nt: TGTGCCAGCAGTCCAGTGGACAGAATAGGCTCACCCCTCCACTTT; CDR3aa: CASSPVDRIGSPLHF
abundance: once; j_gene: TRBJ2-7; v_gene: TRBV9; d_gene: TRBD1; CDR3nt: TGTGCCAGCAGCGTCTCCGGGACAGGGATTCACGAGCAGTACTTC; CDR3aa: CASSVSGTGIHEQYF
abundance: NA; j_gene: TRBJ2-7; v_gene: TRBV15; d_gene: NA; CDR3nt: TGTGCCACCAGCAGAGAGGGCAGGACCTACGAGCAGTACTTC; CDR3aa: CATSREGRTYEQYF
abundance: once; j_gene: TRBJ1-1; v_gene: TRBV15; d_gene: NA; CDR3nt: TGTGCCACCAGCAGAGGTGGTGAGGGCACTGAAGCTTTCTTT; CDR3aa: CATSRGGEGTEAFF
abundance: NA; j_gene: TRBJ2-7; v_gene: TRBV30; d_gene: NA; CDR3nt: TGTGCCTGGAGTGTACGGGTAGGTAGGATCGGCTCCTACGAGCAGTACTTC; CDR3aa: CAWSVRVGRIGSYEQYF
abundance: NA; j_gene: TRBJ2-5; v_gene: TRBV5-4; d_gene: TRBD2; CDR3nt: TGTGCCAGCAGCTCCAACGCCAGACTAGCGGGGGGGGAGACCCAGTACTTC; CDR3aa: CASSSNARLAGGETQYF
abundance: NA; j_gene: TRBJ1-2; v_gene: TRBV7-6; d_gene: NA; CDR3nt: TGTGCCAGCAGCTCGTTTCCGAGACAGGATGTTGGAAACTATGGCTACACCTTC; CDR3aa: CASSSFPRQDVGNYGYTF
abundance: NA; j_gene: TRBJ2-5; v_gene: TRBV15; d_gene: NA; CDR3nt: TGTGCCACCAGCACGGAAGGGGGAGAGACCCAGTACTTC; CDR3aa: CATSTEGGETQYF
abundance: NA; j_gene: TRBJ2-1; v_gene: TRBV27; d_gene: TRBD2; CDR3nt: TGTGCCAGCAGTTTATTACCGGGAGGGTTCTACAATGAGCAGTTCTTC; CDR3aa: CASSLLPGGFYNEQFF
abundance: NA; j_gene: TRBJ1-4; v_gene: TRBV10-3; d_gene: TRBD1; CDR3nt: TGTGCCATCAGTGAATCGCGCCGGGACAGGGGTGAAAAACTGTTTTTT; CDR3aa: CAISESRRDRGEKLFF
abundance: NA; j_gene: TRBJ1-2; v_gene: TRBV13; d_gene: TRBD1; CDR3nt: TGTGCCAGCAGCTCTCCAACCCTGGACAGGGGCCTTTATGGGTATGGCTACACCTTC; CDR3aa: CASSSPTLDRGLYGYGYTF
abundance: NA; j_gene: TRBJ2-1; v_gene: TRBV6-5; d_gene: NA; CDR3nt: TGTGCCAGCAGTTACTCGGGAGGAAGATATGAGCAGTTCTTC; CDR3aa: CASSYSGGRYEQFF
abundance: NA; j_gene: TRBJ2-1; v_gene: TRBV5-1; d_gene: TRBD1; CDR3nt: TGCGCCAGCAGCTTGGATGGGACAGGGGAAATGAATGAGCAGTTCTTC; CDR3aa: CASSLDGTGEMNEQFF
abundance: once; j_gene: TRBJ1-1; v_gene: TRBV7-2; d_gene: NA; CDR3nt: TGTGCCAGCAGTTCCCTTACAGAGAACACTGAAGCTTTCTTT; CDR3aa: CASSSLTENTEAFF
abundance: NA; j_gene: TRBJ1-5; v_gene: TRBV6-1; d_gene: TRBD1; CDR3nt: TGTGCCAGCAGTGAACTACAGGGGGCGTATCAGCCCCAGCATTTT; CDR3aa: CASSELQGAYQPQHF
abundance: once; j_gene: TRBJ2-2; v_gene: TRBV6-1; d_gene: NA; CDR3nt: TGTGCCAGCAGTGAAGGGGAGCACACCGGGGAGCTGTTTTTT; CDR3aa: CASSEGEHTGELFF
abundance: NA; j_gene: TRBJ2-1; v_gene: TRBV6-5; d_gene: NA; CDR3nt: TGTGCCAGCAGTCCGCACGGGACATTGATACGAGAGCAGTTCTTC; CDR3aa: CASSPHGTLIREQFF
abundance: NA; j_gene: TRBJ1-3; v_gene: TRBV10-2; d_gene: TRBD1; CDR3nt: TGCGCCAGCCGCTTGGGGACAGAGGGGACTGGAAACACCATATATTTT; CDR3aa: CASRLGTEGTGNTIYF
abundance: NA; j_gene: TRBJ1-1; v_gene: TRBV10-3; d_gene: NA; CDR3nt: TGTGCCACCGCAGAGAACAGGGACGCTGAAGCTTTCTTT; CDR3aa: CATAENRDAEAFF